One and the same sample provided the 9 T cell receptor beta chains below, sequenced in a study of T cell changes during pregnancy in multiple sclerosis. The data were produced by immunoSEQ multiplex PCR, yet TCRdb's version contains in-frame clones alone and is incomplete. The sample consists of some 40,000 clones, 80% to 95% of them appearing once. The sequencing input was peripheral blood. All receptors come from a female donor with multiple sclerosis, enrolled in a pregnancy study.

V gene TRBV5-4 combines with J gene TRBJ1-3; D perhaps matches TRBD1 (6 bases). In germline, CDR1 is SGHNT, CDR2 YYREEE (reference sequence). The CDR3 is 16 residues long. The V end was cut by 1 base, the J end by 0 bases, with 11 bases between. Here the CDR3 DNA reads TGTGCCAGCAGCTTGACAGGGACCAACTCTGGAAACACCATATATTTT. Protein product: CASSLTGTNSGNTIYF.

The V gene is TRBV6-5, the J gene TRBJ2-3; D is undetermined. V was shortened by 5 bases and J by 0 bases, with 9 bases between the two germline ends. The CDR3 runs 14 residues. The germline CDR1 and CDR2 sequences are MNHEY and SVGAGI. CDR3 region: CASSPDQSTDTQYF. In DNA, the CDR3 is TGTGCCAGCAGTCCTGACCAGAGCACAGATACGCAGTATTTT.

This chain links TRBV5-1 with TRBJ2-5; weak D call: TRBD1 (6 bases). The CDR3 runs 16 residues. In germline, CDR1 is SGHRS, CDR2 YFSETQ. Between the trimmed V and J ends, which lost 4 bases and 5 bases, there was a span of 21 bases. CDR3 sequence: CASSPTPDRLGETQYF. CDR3 sequence (DNA): TGCGCCAGCAGCCCCACCCCCGACAGGTTAGGGGAGACCCAGTACTTC.

The V call is TRBV5-4, the J call TRBJ2-7; 11 bases are shared with TRBD1. CDR1 SGHNT and CDR2 YYREEE come from the germline V gene (reference sequence). V shed 4 bases and J 6 bases; nucleotides not matched to a gene: 3. The CDR3 extends over 13 amino acids. CDR3 DNA sequence: TGTGCCAGCAGCCGGACAGGGGGCGCCGAGCAGTACTTC. It yields the protein CASSRTGGAEQYF.

This clone appeared once. The genes are TRBV19 and TRBJ2-7; maybe TRBD2 (6 bases). Deletions cut 6 bases from V and 2 bases from J, with 17 bases between. Germline CDR1 is LNHDA and CDR2 is SQIVND (reference sequence). The CDR3 has 15 residues. This CDR3 reads CASSLVPGSPYEQYF. CDR3 nucleotide sequence: TGTGCCAGTAGCCTCGTCCCCGGGAGTCCCTACGAGCAGTACTTC.

The rearrangement uses TRBV28 and TRBJ1-5, with a tentative D call TRBD1 (5 bases). Trimming took off 8 bases at V and 7 bases at J, with 18 bases between the two ends. Germline V lookup: CDR1 MDHEN, CDR2 SYDVKM. The CDR3 contains 14 residues. The chain's CDR3 is CASEVAGRGQPQHF. The CDR3 DNA is TGTGCCAGCGAAGTGGCCGGGCGGGGGCAGCCCCAGCATTTT. The whole variable domain, remainder taken from reference TRBV28 and TRBJ1-5, is DVKVTQSSRYLVKRTGEKVFLECVQDMDHENMFWYRQDPGLGLRLIYFSYDVKMKEKGDIPEGYSVSREKKERFSLILESASTNQTSMYLCASEVAGRGQPQHFGDGTRLSIL.

The CDR3 coding sequence is TGTGCCAGCAGCTTATTAACCGGGAGCTATGGCTACACCTTC. As protein: CASSLLTGSYGYTF. The V gene is TRBV7-9, the J gene TRBJ1-2; D is undetermined. V was clipped by 2 bases and J by 4 bases, with 11 bases between them. Germline V gene data show CDR1 as SEHNR and CDR2 as FQNEAQ (reference sequence). This CDR3 contains 14 residues. The variable domain in full, completed from reference TRBV7-9 and TRBJ1-2, reads DTGVSQNPRHKITKRGQNVTFRCDPISEHNRLYWYRQTLGQGPEFLTYFQNEAQLEKSRLLSDRFSAERPKGSFSTLEIQRTEQGDSAMYLCASSLLTGSYGYTFGSGTRLTVV.

The chain employs TRBV5-6 and TRBJ1-3; 7 bases align to TRBD1. The CDR3 length is 17 residues. Trimming took 2 bases from V and 0 from J; bases not matched to a gene: 8. CDR1 is SGHDT, CDR2 YYEEEE, per germline. CDR3 in amino acids: CASSLMTGSHSGNTIYF. CDR3 nucleotides: TGTGCCAGCAGCTTAATGACAGGGTCCCACTCTGGAAACACCATATATTTT.

V gene TRBV4-3 combines with J gene TRBJ2-1, with D possibly being TRBD1 (5 bases). The CDR3 has 17 amino acids. V lost 5 bases and J lost 2, with 19 bases in between. Germline V gene lookup returns CDR1 LGHNA and CDR2 YSLEER. In DNA, the CDR3 is TGCGCCAGCAGCAAGGAATCAACAGGAGCTCCCTACAATGAGCAGTTCTTC. Translated: CASSKESTGAPYNEQFF.